The present T cell receptor beta chain was sequenced within a study of T cell responses to AZD1222 COVID-19 vaccine. Germline assignment: CDR1 KGHSH and CDR2 LQKENI. The CDR3 has 14 residues. V lost 1 base, J lost 6 bases, and 9 bases lay in between. Generated by immunoSEQ multiplex PCR, the TCRdb table keeps only in-frame clones and is missing some. The sample lists more than 95,000 clones; roughly 82% were seen once. Study findings and constraints: Baseline seropositivity occurred in only 5 to 7 AZD1222 recipients. Receipt of two AZD1222 doses was followed by a rise in Spike-specific TCR breadth and depth.

There are a few counts of this clone. The antigen is unknown. This clonotype was obtained from an adult in good health. The chain carries TRBV18 and TRBJ2-2, with a possible D match to TRBD2 (5 bases). Sequenced here: peripheral blood, sampled on day 0 of AZD1222 vaccination. The CDR3 DNA reads TGTGCCAGCTCACCACGTCCGGAGGCCGGGGAGCTGTTTTTT. It specifies CASSPRPEAGELFF.